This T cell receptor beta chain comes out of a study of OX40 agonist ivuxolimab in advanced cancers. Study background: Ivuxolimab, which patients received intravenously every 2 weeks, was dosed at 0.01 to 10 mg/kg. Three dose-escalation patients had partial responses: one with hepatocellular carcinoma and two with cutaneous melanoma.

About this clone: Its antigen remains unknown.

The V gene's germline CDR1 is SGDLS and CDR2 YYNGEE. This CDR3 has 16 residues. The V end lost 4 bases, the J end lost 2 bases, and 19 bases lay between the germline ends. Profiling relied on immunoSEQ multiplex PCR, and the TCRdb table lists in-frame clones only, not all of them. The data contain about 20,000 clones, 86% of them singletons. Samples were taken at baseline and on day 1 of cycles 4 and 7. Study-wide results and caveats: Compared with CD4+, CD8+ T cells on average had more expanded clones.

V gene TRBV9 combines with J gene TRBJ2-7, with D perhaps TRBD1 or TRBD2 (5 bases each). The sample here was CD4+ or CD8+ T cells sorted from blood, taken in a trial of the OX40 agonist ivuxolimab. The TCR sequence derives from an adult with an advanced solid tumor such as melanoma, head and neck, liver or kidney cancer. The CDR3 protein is CASSPRTGTGAYEQYF. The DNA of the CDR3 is TGTGCCAGCAGCCCGCGGACGGGAACAGGCGCCTACGAGCAGTACTTC.